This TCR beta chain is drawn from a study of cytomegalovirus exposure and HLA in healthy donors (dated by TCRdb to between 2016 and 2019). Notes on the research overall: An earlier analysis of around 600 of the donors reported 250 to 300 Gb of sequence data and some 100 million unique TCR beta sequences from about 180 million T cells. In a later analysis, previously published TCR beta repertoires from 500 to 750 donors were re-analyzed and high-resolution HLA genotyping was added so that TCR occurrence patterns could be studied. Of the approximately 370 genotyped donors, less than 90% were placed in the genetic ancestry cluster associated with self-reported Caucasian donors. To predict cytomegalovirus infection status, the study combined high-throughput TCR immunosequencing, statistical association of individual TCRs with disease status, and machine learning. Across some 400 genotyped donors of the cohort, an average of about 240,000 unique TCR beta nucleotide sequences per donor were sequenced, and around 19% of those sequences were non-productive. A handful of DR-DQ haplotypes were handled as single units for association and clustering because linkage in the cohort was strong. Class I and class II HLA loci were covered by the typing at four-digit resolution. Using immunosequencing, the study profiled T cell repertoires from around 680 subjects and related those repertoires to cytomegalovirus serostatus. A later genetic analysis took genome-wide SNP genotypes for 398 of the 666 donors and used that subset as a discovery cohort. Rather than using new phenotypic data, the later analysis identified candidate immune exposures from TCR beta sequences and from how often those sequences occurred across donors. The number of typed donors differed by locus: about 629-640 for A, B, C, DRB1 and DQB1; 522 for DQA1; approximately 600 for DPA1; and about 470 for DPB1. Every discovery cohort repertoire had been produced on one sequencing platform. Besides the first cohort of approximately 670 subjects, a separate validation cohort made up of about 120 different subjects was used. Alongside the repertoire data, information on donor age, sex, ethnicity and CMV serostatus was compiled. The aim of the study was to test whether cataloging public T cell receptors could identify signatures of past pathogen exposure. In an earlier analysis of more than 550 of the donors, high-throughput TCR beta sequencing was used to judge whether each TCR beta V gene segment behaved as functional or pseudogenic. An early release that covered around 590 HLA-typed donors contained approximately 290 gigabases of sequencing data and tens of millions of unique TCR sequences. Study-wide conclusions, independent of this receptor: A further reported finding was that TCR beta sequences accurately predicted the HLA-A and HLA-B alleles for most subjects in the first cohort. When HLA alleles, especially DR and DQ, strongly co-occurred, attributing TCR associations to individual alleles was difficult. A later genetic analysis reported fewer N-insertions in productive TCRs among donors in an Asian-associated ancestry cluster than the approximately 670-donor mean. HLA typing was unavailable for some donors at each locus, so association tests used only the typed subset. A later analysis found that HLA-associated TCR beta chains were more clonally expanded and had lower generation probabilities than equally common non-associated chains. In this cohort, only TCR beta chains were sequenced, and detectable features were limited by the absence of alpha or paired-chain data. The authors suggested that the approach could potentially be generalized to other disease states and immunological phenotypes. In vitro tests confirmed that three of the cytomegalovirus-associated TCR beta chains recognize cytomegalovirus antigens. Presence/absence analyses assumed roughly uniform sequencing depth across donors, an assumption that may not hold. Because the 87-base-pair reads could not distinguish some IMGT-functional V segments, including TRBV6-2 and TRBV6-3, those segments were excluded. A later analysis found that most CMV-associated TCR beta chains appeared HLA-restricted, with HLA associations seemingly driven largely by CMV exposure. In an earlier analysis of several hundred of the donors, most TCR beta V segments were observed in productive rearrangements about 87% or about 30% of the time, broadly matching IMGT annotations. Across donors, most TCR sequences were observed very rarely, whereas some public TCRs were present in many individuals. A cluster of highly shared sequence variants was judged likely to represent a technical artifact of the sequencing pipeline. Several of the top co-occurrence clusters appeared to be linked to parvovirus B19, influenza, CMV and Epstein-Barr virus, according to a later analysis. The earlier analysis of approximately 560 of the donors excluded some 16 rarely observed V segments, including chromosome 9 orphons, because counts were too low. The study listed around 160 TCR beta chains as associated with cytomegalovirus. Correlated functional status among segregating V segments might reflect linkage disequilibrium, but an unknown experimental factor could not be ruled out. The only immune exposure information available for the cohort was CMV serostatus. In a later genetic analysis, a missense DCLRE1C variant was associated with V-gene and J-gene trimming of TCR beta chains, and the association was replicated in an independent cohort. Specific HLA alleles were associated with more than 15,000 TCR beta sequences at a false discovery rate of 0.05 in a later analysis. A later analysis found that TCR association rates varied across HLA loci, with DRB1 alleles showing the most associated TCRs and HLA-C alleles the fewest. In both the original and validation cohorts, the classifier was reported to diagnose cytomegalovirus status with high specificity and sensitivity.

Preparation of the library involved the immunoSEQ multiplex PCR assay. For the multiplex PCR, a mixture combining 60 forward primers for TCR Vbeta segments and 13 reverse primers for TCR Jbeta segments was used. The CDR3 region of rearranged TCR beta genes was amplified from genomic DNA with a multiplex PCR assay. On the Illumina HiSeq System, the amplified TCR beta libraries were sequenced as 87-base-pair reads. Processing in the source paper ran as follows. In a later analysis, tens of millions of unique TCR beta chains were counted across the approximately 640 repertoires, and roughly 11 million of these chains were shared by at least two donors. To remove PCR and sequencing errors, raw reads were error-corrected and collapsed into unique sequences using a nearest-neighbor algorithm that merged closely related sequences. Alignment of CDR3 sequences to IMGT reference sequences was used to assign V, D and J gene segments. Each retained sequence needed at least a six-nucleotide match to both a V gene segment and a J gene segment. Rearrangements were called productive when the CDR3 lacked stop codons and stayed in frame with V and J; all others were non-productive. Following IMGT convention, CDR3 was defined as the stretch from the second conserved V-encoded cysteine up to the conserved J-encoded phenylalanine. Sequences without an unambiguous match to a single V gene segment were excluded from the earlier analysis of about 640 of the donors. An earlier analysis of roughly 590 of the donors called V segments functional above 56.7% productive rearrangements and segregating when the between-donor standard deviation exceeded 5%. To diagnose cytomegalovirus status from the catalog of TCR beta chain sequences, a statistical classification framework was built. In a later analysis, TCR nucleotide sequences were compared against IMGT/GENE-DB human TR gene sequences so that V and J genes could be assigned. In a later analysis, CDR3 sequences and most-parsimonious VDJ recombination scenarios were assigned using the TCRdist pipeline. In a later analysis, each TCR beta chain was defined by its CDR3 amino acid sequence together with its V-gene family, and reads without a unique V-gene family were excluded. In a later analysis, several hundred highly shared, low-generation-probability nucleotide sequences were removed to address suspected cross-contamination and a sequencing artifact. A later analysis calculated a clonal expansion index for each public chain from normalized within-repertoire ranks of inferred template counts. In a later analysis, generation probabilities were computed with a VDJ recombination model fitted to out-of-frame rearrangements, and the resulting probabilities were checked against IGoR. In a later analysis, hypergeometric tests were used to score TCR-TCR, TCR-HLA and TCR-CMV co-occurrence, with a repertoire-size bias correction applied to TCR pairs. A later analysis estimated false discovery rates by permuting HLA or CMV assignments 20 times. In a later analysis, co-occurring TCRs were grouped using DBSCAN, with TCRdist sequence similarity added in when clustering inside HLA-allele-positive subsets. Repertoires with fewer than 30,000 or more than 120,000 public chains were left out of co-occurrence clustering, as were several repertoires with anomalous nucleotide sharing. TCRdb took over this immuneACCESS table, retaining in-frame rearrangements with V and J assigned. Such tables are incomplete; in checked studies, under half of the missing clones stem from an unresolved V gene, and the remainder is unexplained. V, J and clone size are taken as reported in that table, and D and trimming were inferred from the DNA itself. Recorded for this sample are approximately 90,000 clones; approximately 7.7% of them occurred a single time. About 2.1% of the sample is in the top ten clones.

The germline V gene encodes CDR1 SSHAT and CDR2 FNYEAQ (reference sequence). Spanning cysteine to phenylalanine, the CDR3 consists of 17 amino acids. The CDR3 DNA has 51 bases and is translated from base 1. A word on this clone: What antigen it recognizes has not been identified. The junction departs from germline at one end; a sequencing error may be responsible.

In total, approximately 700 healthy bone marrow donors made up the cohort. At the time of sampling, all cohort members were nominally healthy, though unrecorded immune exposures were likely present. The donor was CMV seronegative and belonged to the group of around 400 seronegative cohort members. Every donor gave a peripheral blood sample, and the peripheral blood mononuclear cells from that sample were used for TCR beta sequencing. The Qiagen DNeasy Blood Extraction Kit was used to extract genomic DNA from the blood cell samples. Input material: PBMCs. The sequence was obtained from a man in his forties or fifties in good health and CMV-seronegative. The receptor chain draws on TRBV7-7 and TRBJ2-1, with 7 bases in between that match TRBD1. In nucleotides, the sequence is TGTGCTAGCAGCCCGACCGTAGGGACAGTGGTGATAGGTGAGCAGTTCTTC. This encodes CASSPTVGTVVIGEQFF.